The next 27 T cell receptor beta chains were all read from a single sample in a study of shared clonotypes between healthy human individuals. Using immunoSEQ multiplex PCR, the repertoire was profiled, and TCRdb retains in-frame clones only, with some absent. The sample lists about 2.4 million clones, over 85% occurring once. Source material: naive CD4+ T cells from PBMCs. Subset in this sample: CD45RA+ positively selected. The origin of the receptors is a man younger than 35 in good health. Some clones in this sample may be carry-over from other donors' samples.

V is TRBV18 and J is TRBJ1-4; D unresolved. Trimming cost V 4 bases and J 3 bases, with 15 bases left between them. This CDR3 is 16 amino acids long. Germline V gene lookup returns CDR1 KGHSH and CDR2 LQKENI. CDR3 amino acids: CASSLATTGANEKLFF. CDR3 nucleotide sequence: TGTGCCAGCTCACTTGCCACCACCGGGGCTAATGAAAAACTGTTTTTT.

This chain uses TRBV28 with TRBJ2-7; TRBD2 is a possible D gene (5 bases). The length of the CDR3 is 12 residues. The V gene lost 7 bases and the J gene lost 7 bases, with 14 bases spanning the gap. CDR1 MDHEN and CDR2 SYDVKM come from the germline V gene. In DNA form, the CDR3 reads TGTGCCAGCACCCCCCGAGGGCGAGAGCAGTACTTC. This codes for CASTPRGREQYF.

The rearrangement uses TRBV5-4 and TRBJ2-1; TRBD2 aligns across 15 bases. The V gene end was trimmed by 3 bases and the J gene end by 1 base; junction bases not matched to a gene: 2. The CDR3 is made up of 17 amino acids. CDR1 and CDR2 from the germline V gene are SGHNT and YYREEE (reference sequence). The CDR3 nucleotides are TGTGCCAGCAGCTATGGACTAGCGGGAGGGTCCTACAATGAGCAGTTCTTC. Translation gives CASSYGLAGGSYNEQFF.

The gene calls are TRBV19 and TRBJ2-2; possibly TRBD1 for D (7 bases). CDR1 is LNHDA and CDR2 is SQIVND in the germline V gene (reference sequence). V was shortened by 5 bases and J by 6 bases, with 16 bases between the two germline ends. This CDR3 is 15 amino acids long. The CDR3 spells CASSVAGGTPGELFF. For the CDR3, the DNA is TGTGCCAGTAGTGTCGCAGGGGGGACCCCCGGGGAGCTGTTTTTT.

This chain connects TRBV19 to TRBJ1-2; 9 bases are shared with TRBD1. J was trimmed by 8 bases and V by 6 bases; bases with no gene match: 10. This CDR3 is 14 amino acids long. In germline, CDR1 is LNHDA, CDR2 SQIVND (reference sequence). CDR3 DNA: TGTGCCAGTAGGTCCCGGGACAGGGTTTACGGCTACACCTTC. Encoded protein: CASRSRDRVYGYTF.

The chain uses TRBV7-9 and TRBJ2-7, with D possibly being TRBD1 or TRBD2 (5 bases each). The CDR3 consists of 16 residues. CDR1 is SEHNR and CDR2 is FQNEAQ in the germline V gene (reference sequence). Trimming stripped 5 bases from V and 6 bases from J, with 23 bases between. The CDR3 bases are TGTGCCAGCAGCCTCATCGCCGGGACCGCAACCGGCGAGCAGTACTTC. It encodes CASSLIAGTATGEQYF.

V gene TRBV4-2 combines with J gene TRBJ2-1; D is undetermined. V was shortened by 0 bases and J by 2 bases, with 8 bases between the two germline ends. From germline, CDR1 is LGHNA and CDR2 YNFKEQ. The CDR3 has 15 residues. CDR3 nucleotide sequence: TGTGCCAGCAGCCAAGACCCCCTGACCTACAATGAGCAGTTCTTC. Translated, it gives CASSQDPLTYNEQFF.

The chain employs TRBV28 and TRBJ2-2; 8 nucleotides match TRBD1. The CDR3 totals 20 residues. J was trimmed by 5 bases and V by 5 bases; bases with no gene match: 22. The germline gives CDR1 MDHEN, CDR2 SYDVKM. This CDR3 is CASSATIPNRGKEYTGELFF. The CDR3 nucleotides are TGTGCCAGCAGTGCCACCATACCGAACAGGGGGAAGGAATATACCGGGGAGCTGTTTTTT.

The chain employs TRBV4-2 and TRBJ1-1; no definite D call. CDR1 and CDR2 from the germline V gene are LGHNA and YNFKEQ. Trimming cost V 1 base and J 1 base, with 10 bases left between them. The CDR3 length is 15 residues. The CDR3 DNA is TGTGCCAGCAGCCAAGTTTCGTCTGGGAACACTGAAGCTTTCTTT. The encoded protein is CASSQVSSGNTEAFF.

The chain recombines TRBV7-2 with TRBJ1-2, with 7 bases aligning to TRBD1. CDR1 SGHTA and CDR2 FQGNSA come from the germline V gene. After removal of 5 bases from V and 8 bases from J, the junction contained 14 bases not matched to a gene. The CDR3 covers 15 residues. The CDR3 nucleotides are TGTGCCAGCAGCGAGAACGACAGGGTACTAGACGGCTACACCTTC. This translates into CASSENDRVLDGYTF. Together with reference TRBV7-2 and TRBJ1-2, the CDR3 gives the full variable domain: GAGVSQSPSNKVTEKGKDVELRCDPISGHTALYWYRQSLGQGLEFLIYFQGNSAPDKSGLPSDRFSAERTGGSVSTLTIQRTQQEDSAVYLCASSENDRVLDGYTFGSGTRLTVV.

The V and J genes are TRBV9 and TRBJ2-5; D uncertain. Trimming cost V 0 bases and J 9 bases, with 9 bases left between them. Germline loops: CDR1 SGDLS, CDR2 YYNGEE. This CDR3 has 12 residues. CDR3: CASSVGDSAQYF. CDR3 DNA sequence: TGTGCCAGCAGCGTAGGAGACTCGGCCCAGTACTTC.

The rearrangement links TRBV6-5 to TRBJ2-7; D remains unclear. The V gene's germline CDR1 is MNHEY and CDR2 SVGAGI. Trimming took off 8 bases at V and 1 base at J, with 18 bases between the two ends. This CDR3 spans 15 amino acids. CDR3: CASRFQEAPSYEQYF. The CDR3 DNA is TGTGCCAGCCGATTCCAGGAAGCGCCATCCTACGAGCAGTACTTC.

The chain has TRBV18 and TRBJ2-3, with 11 nucleotides matching TRBD2. The CDR3 consists of 17 residues. Germline V gives CDR1 KGHSH, CDR2 LQKENI. The V gene end was trimmed by 2 bases and the J gene end by 3 bases; junction bases not matched to a gene: 7. The CDR3 DNA reads TGTGCCAGCTCACCAATAACTAGCGGGAGCCTTACAGATACGCAGTATTTT. Translated: CASSPITSGSLTDTQYF.

This clone occurred once. The gene calls are TRBV28 and TRBJ1-3; the match to TRBD1 covers 7 bases. The CDR3 spans 23 residues. Per the germline V gene, CDR1 is MDHEN and CDR2 is SYDVKM. Trimming took 5 bases from V and 5 from J; bases not matched to a gene: 33. The CDR3 bases are TGTGCCAGCAGTCTCCTACGGGACAGCCGATCTCAAGGGTGGGGCTTACGTCGAAACACCATATATTTT. It translates to CASSLLRDSRSQGWGLRRNTIYF.

The count of this clone is one. The V and J genes are TRBV6-4 and TRBJ1-4, with a weak D call TRBD1 (5 bases). This CDR3 is built from 17 residues. The V and J ends lost 0 bases and 8 bases respectively, with 19 bases between them. Germline V gene lookup returns CDR1 MRHNA and CDR2 SNTAGT. The CDR3: CASSDSAVGGKGEKLFF. The CDR3 DNA reads TGTGCCAGCAGTGACTCGGCCGTGGGCGGGAAGGGGGAAAAACTGTTTTTT.

A word on this clone: At the DNA level, this CDR3 is encoded by other sequences in the same sample as well. The J gene is TRBJ2-5, the V gene TRBV5-1; 14 bases agree with TRBD2. CDR1 and CDR2 (germline): SGHRS, YFSETQ. This CDR3 is built from 15 residues. The V segment lost 3 bases and the J segment 3 bases; nucleotides outside the gene matches: 1. The CDR3 region is CASSWGLAGEETQYF. The CDR3 nucleotides are TGCGCCAGCAGCTGGGGACTAGCGGGGGAAGAGACCCAGTACTTC.

J is TRBJ2-1 and V is TRBV6-5, with 9 positions matching TRBD2. Trimming at V came to 4 bases and at J to 8 bases, leaving 9 bases not matched to a gene. The CDR3 is made up of 15 amino acids. Germline V gene data show CDR1 as MNHEY and CDR2 as SVGAGI. For the CDR3, the DNA is TGTGCCAGCAGTTCAAAACTAGCGGGCGGGGATGAGCAGTTCTTC. This translates into CASSSKLAGGDEQFF.

The chain recombines TRBV6-1 with TRBJ2-1; 10 positions agree with TRBD1. Germline V gives CDR1 MNHNS, CDR2 SASEGT. Trimming removed 4 bases from V and 6 bases from J; junction bases left unmatched: 6. This CDR3 is built from 15 residues. The CDR3 DNA is TGTGCCAGCAGTGGGGGGACAGGGGCCGCCAATGAGCAGTTCTTC. Its protein is CASSGGTGAANEQFF.

CDR3 bases: TGTGCCAGCAGTCGGACGTCGTACCAAGAGACCCAGTACTTC. Translated, it gives CASSRTSYQETQYF. The chain carries TRBV5-6 and TRBJ2-5; no clear D. The CDR3 loop spans 14 amino acids. Germline V gives CDR1 SGHDT, CDR2 YYEEEE. Trimming cost V 5 bases and J 0 bases, with 11 bases left between them.

The CDR3 loop reads CASSREQQPQHF. The DNA of the CDR3 is TGTGCCAGCAGCCGCGAACAGCAGCCCCAGCATTTT. This rearrangement joins TRBV7-9 to TRBJ1-5; D ambiguous. CDR3 length: 12 amino acids. Germline V gene lookup returns CDR1 SEHNR and CDR2 FQNEAQ (reference sequence). The V and J ends lost 5 bases and 7 bases respectively, with 9 bases between them.

The gene calls are TRBV18 and TRBJ1-4; 12 bases map to TRBD1. The CDR3 spans 16 residues. CDR1 is KGHSH and CDR2 is LQKENI in the germline V gene. After removal of 3 bases from V and 4 bases from J, the junction contained 3 bases not matched to a gene. In nucleotides, the CDR3 is TGTGCCAGCTCACCCGGGACAGGGGGCGGTAATGAAAAACTGTTTTTT. Its translation is CASSPGTGGGNEKLFF.

The rearrangement uses TRBV7-6 and TRBJ1-1; D is possibly TRBD1 (6 bases). Per germline, CDR1 SGHVS and CDR2 FNYEAQ. The CDR3 is 17 amino acids. Trimming shortened V by 1 base and J by 0 bases, and 15 bases separated the two germline ends. Written as DNA, the CDR3 is TGTGCCAGCAGCTTAGGAGGTTGGGGGGCCGTGAACACTGAAGCTTTCTTT. This translates into CASSLGGWGAVNTEAFF.

Notes on this clone: Other DNA sequences of this sample code for an identical CDR3. This chain uses TRBV7-3 with TRBJ2-3; maybe TRBD1 (6 bases). Trimming removed 2 bases at V and 1 base at J, with 10 bases between. Germline-derived CDR1 and CDR2 are SGHTA and FQGTGA. The CDR3 is 15 amino acids. CDR3 sequence: CASSLGSGGTDTQYF. The DNA of the CDR3 is TGTGCCAGCAGCTTAGGGTCAGGGGGCACAGATACGCAGTATTTT.

The chain combines TRBV27 with TRBJ1-2; D is perhaps TRBD1 (6 bases). Between the trimmed V and J ends, which lost 3 bases and 1 base, there was a span of 9 bases. The CDR3 covers 14 residues. CDR1 and CDR2 from the germline V gene are MNHEY and SMNVEV (reference sequence). The CDR3 protein is CASSFQGSNYGYTF. The CDR3 bases are TGTGCCAGCAGTTTTCAGGGGAGTAACTATGGCTACACCTTC.

The CDR3 region is CSVVRAGFGYTF. As DNA, the CDR3 is TGCAGCGTTGTCAGGGCAGGGTTTGGCTACACCTTC. This chain uses TRBV29-1 with TRBJ1-2; D is possibly TRBD1 (5 bases). The CDR3 covers 12 residues. Germline assignment: CDR1 SQVTM and CDR2 ANQGSEA. Trimming took off 4 bases at V and 7 bases at J, with 13 bases between the two ends.

CDR3 DNA sequence: TGTGCCAGCAGCTTGGCGGGACAGGGAGGTGGCTACACCTTC. Encoded protein: CASSLAGQGGGYTF. The V and J genes are TRBV5-4 and TRBJ1-2; TRBD1 agrees at 9 bases. The V gene's germline CDR1 is SGHNT and CDR2 YYREEE (reference sequence). Trimming removed 0 bases from V and 7 bases from J; junction bases left unmatched: 4. This CDR3 is built from 14 residues.

The rearrangement links TRBV27 to TRBJ1-4, with no clear D. The V end lost 2 bases, the J end lost 3 bases, and 16 bases lay between the germline ends. CDR1 is MNHEY, CDR2 SMNVEV, per germline (reference sequence). CDR3 length: 17 amino acids. CDR3 residues: CASSLRGTSVANEKLFF. In DNA form, the CDR3 reads TGTGCCAGCAGTTTACGGGGAACTTCCGTTGCTAATGAAAAACTGTTTTTT.